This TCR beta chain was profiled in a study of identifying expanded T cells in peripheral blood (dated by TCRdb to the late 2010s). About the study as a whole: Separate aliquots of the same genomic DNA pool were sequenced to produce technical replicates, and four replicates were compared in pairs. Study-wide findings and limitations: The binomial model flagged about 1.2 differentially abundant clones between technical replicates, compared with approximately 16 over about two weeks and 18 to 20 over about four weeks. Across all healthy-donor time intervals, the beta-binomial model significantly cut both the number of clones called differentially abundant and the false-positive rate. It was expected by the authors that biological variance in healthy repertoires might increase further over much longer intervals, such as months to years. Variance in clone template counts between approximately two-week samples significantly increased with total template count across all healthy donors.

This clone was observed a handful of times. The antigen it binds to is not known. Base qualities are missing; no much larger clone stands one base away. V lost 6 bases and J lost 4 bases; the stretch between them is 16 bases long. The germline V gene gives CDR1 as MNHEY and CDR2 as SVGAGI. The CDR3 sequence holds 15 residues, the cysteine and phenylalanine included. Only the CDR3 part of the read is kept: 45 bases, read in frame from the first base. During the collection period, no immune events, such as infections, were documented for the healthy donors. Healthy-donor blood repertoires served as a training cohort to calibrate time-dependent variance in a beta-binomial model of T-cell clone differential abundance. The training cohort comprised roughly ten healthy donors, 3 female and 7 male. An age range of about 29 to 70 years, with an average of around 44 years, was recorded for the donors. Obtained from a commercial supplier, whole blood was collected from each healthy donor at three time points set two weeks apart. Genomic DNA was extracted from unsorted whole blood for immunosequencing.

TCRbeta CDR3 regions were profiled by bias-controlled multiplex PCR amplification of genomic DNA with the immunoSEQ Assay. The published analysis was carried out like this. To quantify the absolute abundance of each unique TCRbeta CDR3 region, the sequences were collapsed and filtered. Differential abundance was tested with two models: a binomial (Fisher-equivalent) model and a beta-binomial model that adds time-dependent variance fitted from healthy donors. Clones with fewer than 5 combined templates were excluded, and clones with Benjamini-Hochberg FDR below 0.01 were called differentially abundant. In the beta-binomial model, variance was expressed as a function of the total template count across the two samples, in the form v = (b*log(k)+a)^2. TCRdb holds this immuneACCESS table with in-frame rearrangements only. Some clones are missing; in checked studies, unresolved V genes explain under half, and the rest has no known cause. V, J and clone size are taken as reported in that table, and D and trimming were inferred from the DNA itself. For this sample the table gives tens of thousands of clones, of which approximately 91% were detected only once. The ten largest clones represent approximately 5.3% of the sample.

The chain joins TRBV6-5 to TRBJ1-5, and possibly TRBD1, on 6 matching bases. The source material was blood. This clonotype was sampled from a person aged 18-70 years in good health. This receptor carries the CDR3 CASRKEQGGNQPQHF. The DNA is TGTGCCAGCAGGAAAGAACAGGGAGGAAATCAGCCCCAGCATTTT.